This T cell receptor (beta chain) emerged from a study of blood T cell repertoires in COVID-19. About the study: Specimens from acute and convalescent COVID-19 originated in the United States, Italy and Spain. The analysed material was cDNA or gDNA that came from T cells, B-cell-depleted T cells, or PBMCs.

Authors' analysis steps: Counts of nucleated cells, estimated from reference gene primer amplification, were obtained. The data were produced by immunoSEQ multiplex PCR, yet TCRdb's version contains in-frame clones alone and is incomplete. The DNA was the basis for D and trimming; V, J and clone size are from that table. This table has hundreds of thousands of clones, about 85% appearing once. V shed 5 bases, J shed 4 bases, and the junction held 4 bases outside the gene matches. This CDR3 is 13 amino acids long. The germline gives CDR1 ENHRY, CDR2 SYGVKD. The sample holds a few counts of this clone. This receptor was obtained from a human donor in a cohort sampled during active COVID-19. The chain couples TRBV10-3 to TRBJ2-7; 8 bases map to TRBD2. The specimen sequenced was peripheral blood. The CDR3 DNA reads as TGTGCCATCAGTACCGGGACTAGTTACGAGCAGTACTTC. It specifies CAISTGTSYEQYF.